The clone carrying this T cell receptor beta chain was observed at least ten times. Its antigen is unidentified. TCR alpha and beta CDR3 regions were amplified from RNA using iRepertoire nested multiplex PCR. For one-step reverse transcription and amplification, about 90-400 ng of tissue mRNA or PBMC total RNA was used. TCRdb ran MiXCR on the multiplex PCR reads and lists one entry per CDR3 protein. The profile shows tens of thousands of distinct CDR3 sequences, 40% of them singletons. Germline V lookup: CDR1 SGHAT, CDR2 FQDESV (reference sequence). CDR3 length: 18 amino acids. V shed 5 bases and J 3 bases; nucleotides not matched to a gene: 12. This sample was included in a study of glioma-infiltrating T cells. Regarding the study as a whole: Non-neoplastic patients had below-expected tissue-blood divergence, while all gliomas exceeded expectation. Very few CDR3 sequences were shared between tissue and blood.

V and J are TRBV11-1 and TRBJ2-3; 12 bases map to TRBD2. The TCR originated in a human donor with low-grade glioma or glioblastoma, undergoing nonglioma brain surgery, or in good health (not recorded which). Sequenced material: glioma tissue, nonneoplastic brain tissue, or PBMCs (not recorded which). CDR3 nucleotide sequence: TGTGCCAGCAGCGTTCCCCAGCTAGCGGGAGGGCCAACAGATACGCAGTATTTT. It yields the protein CASSVPQLAGGPTDTQYF.